This T cell receptor beta chain is from a study of shared clonotypes between healthy human individuals. Naive CD8 isolation took CD45RO-negative cells positively selected for CCR7 and excluded terminally differentiated effector memory CD45RA+ cells. Sequenced by immunoSEQ multiplex PCR; TCRdb stores in-frame clones only, minus some. Of 1.5 million to 2.5 million clones in the sample, about 95% were seen once. As for this clone: In the same sample, other DNA sequences code for this CDR3.

The ends were cut back, 3 bases at V and 6 bases at J, with 9 bases in the middle. This CDR3 is built from 13 residues. In germline, CDR1 is MNHEY, CDR2 SMNVEV (reference sequence). The receptor was isolated from a man aged 18 to 29 in good health. The gene calls are TRBV27 and TRBJ1-5; D is ambiguous. The sequencing input was naive CD8+ T cells sorted from blood. Here the CDR3 reads CASSLDRGQPQHF. The CDR3 nucleotides read TGTGCCAGCAGTTTGGATCGGGGTCAGCCCCAGCATTTT.